This T cell receptor (beta chain) was observed in a study of response to subunit inactivated influenza vaccine. Study results and limitations: Few new T cells, the authors suggested, are recruited by each seasonal influenza vaccination.

Remarks on this clonotype: Its antigen remains unknown.

TCRdb processed the RT-PCR reads anew with MiXCR; each CDR3 protein has one entry. The sample lists roughly 780,000 distinct CDR3 sequences, approximately 17% seen once, with about 11% in the top ten. Per the germline V gene, CDR1 is SGHTA and CDR2 is FQGTGA. There are 16 residues in the CDR3. The V and J ends lost 1 base and 3 bases respectively, with 14 bases between them. The sequencing used PBMCs from blood, collected more than 4 days after vaccination. The V call is TRBV7-3, the J call TRBJ2-3; no firm D call. The clonotype originates from a man aged 45-65 years who received an inactivated influenza vaccine. The CDR3: CASSLRVVTSTDTQYF. In nucleotides, the CDR3 is TGTGCCAGCAGCTTAAGAGTCGTAACCTCGACAGATACGCAGTATTTT.